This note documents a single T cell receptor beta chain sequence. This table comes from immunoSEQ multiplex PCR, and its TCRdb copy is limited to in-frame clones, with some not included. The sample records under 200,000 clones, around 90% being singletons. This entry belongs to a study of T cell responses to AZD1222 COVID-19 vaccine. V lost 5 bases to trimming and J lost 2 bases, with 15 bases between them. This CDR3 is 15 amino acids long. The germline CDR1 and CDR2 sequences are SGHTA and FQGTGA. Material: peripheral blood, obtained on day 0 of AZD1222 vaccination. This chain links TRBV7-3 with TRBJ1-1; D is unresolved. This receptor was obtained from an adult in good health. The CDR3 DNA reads TGTGCCAGCAGCCCCGGGCCCTCTATCAACACTGAAGCTTTCTTT. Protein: CASSPGPSINTEAFF. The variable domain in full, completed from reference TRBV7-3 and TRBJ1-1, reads GAGVSQTPSNKVTEKGKYVELRCDPISGHTALYWYRQSLGQGPEFLIYFQGTGAADDSGLPNDRFFAVRPEGSVSTLKIQRTERGDSAVYLCASSPGPSINTEAFFGQGTRLTVV.